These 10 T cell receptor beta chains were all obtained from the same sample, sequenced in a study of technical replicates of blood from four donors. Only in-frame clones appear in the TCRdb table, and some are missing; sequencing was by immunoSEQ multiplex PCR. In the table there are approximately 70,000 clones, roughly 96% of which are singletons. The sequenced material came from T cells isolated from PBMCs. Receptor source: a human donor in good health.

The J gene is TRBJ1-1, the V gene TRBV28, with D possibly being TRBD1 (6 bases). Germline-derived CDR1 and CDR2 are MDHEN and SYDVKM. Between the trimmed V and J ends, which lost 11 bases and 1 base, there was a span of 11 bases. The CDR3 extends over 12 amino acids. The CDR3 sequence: CAGRGTNTEAFF. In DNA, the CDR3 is TGTGCCGGGAGGGGGACGAACACTGAAGCTTTCTTT.

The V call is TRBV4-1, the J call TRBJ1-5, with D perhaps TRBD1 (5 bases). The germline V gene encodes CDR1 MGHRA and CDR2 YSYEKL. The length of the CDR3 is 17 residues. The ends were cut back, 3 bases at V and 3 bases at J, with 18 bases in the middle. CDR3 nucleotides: TGCGCCAGCAGCCACAAAATCCCATACGGACACAATCAGCCCCAGCATTTT. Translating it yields CASSHKIPYGHNQPQHF.

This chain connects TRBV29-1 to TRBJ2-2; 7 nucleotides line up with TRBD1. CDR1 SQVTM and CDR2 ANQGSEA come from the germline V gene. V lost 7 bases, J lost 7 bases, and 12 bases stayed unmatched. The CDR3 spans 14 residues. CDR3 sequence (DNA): TGCAGCGCCGAGGAGGCAGGGGGAAGCGGGGAGCTGTTTTTT. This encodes CSAEEAGGSGELFF.

CDR3: CSVEGLAGTNTGELFF. CDR3 sequence (DNA): TGCAGCGTTGAGGGACTAGCGGGGACGAACACCGGGGAGCTGTTTTTT. The chain carries TRBV29-1 and TRBJ2-2; 13 bases map to TRBD2. Germline CDR1 reads SQVTM; CDR2 reads ANQGSEA. The CDR3 has 16 amino acids. V dropped 3 bases and J dropped 0; count of bases not matched to a gene: 1.

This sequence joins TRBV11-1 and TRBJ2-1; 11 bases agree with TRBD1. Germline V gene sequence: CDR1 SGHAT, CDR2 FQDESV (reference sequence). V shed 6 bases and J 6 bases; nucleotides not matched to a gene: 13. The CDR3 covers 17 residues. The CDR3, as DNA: TGTGCCAGCAGTACGAATAGTGTGGGGACAGGGGGCAATGAGCAGTTCTTC. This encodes CASSTNSVGTGGNEQFF.

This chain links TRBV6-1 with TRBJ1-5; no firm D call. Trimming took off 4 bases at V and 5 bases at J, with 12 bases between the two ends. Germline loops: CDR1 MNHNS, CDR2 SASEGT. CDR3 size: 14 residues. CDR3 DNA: TGTGCCAGCAGTGTCCAGGTAGGCCATCAGCCCCAGCATTTT. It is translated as CASSVQVGHQPQHF.

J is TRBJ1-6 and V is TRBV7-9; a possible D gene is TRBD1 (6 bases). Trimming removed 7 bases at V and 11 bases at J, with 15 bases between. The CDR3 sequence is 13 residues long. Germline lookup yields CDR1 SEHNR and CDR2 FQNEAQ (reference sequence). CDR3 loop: CASTSDAGAPLHF. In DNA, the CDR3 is TGTGCCAGCACCTCGGATGCAGGGGCACCCCTCCACTTT. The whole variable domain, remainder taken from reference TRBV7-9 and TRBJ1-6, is DTGVSQNPRHKITKRGQNVTFRCDPISEHNRLYWYRQTLGQGPEFLTYFQNEAQLEKSRLLSDRFSAERPKGSFSTLEIQRTEQGDSAMYLCASTSDAGAPLHFGNGTRLTVT.

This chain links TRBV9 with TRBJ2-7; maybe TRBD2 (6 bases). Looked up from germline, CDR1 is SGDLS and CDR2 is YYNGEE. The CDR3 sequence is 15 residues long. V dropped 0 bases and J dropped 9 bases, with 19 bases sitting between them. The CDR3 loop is CASSVEGREVPGQYF. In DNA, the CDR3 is TGTGCCAGCAGCGTAGAGGGAAGGGAGGTCCCAGGGCAGTACTTC. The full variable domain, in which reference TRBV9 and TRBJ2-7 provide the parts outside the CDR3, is DSGVTQTPKHLITATGQRVTLRCSPRSGDLSVYWYQQSLDQGLQFLIQYYNGEERAKGNILERFSAQQFPDLHSELNLSSLELGDSALYFCASSVEGREVPGQYFGPGTRLTVT.

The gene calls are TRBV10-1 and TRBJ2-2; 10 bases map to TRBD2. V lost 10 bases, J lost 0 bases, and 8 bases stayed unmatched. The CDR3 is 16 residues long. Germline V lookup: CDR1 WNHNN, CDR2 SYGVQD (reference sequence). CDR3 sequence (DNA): TGCGCCACCAGCGGGGGGGCAGAATCGAACACCGGGGAGCTGTTTTTT. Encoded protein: CATSGGAESNTGELFF.

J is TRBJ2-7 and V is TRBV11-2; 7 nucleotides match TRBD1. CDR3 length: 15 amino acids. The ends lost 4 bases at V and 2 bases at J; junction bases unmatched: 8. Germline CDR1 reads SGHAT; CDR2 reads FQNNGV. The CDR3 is CASSSTRDSPYEQYF. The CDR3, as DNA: TGTGCCAGCAGCTCTACTCGGGACAGCCCCTACGAGCAGTACTTC.